This TCR beta chain was identified during a study of cytomegalovirus exposure and HLA in healthy donors (dated by TCRdb to about 2017). For context, the study as a whole: In an earlier analysis of about 560 of the donors, approximately 300 Gb of sequence data and 117 million unique TCR beta sequences from 180 million or so T cells were reported. Roughly 290 gigabases of sequencing data and 70 million to 100 million unique TCR sequences made up an early release that covered several hundred HLA-typed donors. Among the roughly 390 genotyped donors, around 81% belonged to the genetic ancestry cluster associated with self-reported Caucasian donors. The study was designed to test whether signatures of past pathogen exposure could be identified by cataloging public T cell receptors. Using immunosequencing, the study profiled T cell repertoires from 666 subjects and related those repertoires to cytomegalovirus serostatus. Along with the approximately 700-subject first cohort, a separate validation cohort of 120 different subjects was used. The study combined high-throughput TCR immunosequencing, statistical association of individual TCRs with disease status, and machine learning to predict cytomegalovirus infection status. A later analysis re-examined previously published TCR beta repertoires from more than 650 donors and added high-resolution HLA genotyping to investigate patterns of TCR occurrence. Rather than drawing on any new phenotypic data, the later analysis identified candidate immune exposures from TCR beta sequences and the way those sequences occurred across donors. To decide whether each TCR beta V gene segment behaved as functional or pseudogenic, an earlier analysis of nearly 600 of the donors relied on high-throughput TCR beta sequencing. Alongside the repertoire data, information on donor age, sex, ethnicity and CMV serostatus was compiled. A later genetic analysis used genome-wide SNP genotypes for about 60% of the roughly 670 donors, treating that subset as a discovery cohort. Every repertoire in the discovery cohort had been generated on one and the same sequencing platform. Class I and class II HLA loci were covered by the typing at four-digit resolution. Typing coverage varied by locus: about 620-630 donors for A, B, C, DRB1 and DQB1; roughly 510 for DQA1; around 570 for DPA1; about 450 for DPB1. Roughly five DR-DQ haplotypes were handled as single units for association and clustering because linkage in the cohort was strong. Among over 350 genotyped donors of the cohort, an average of approximately 240,000 unique TCR beta nucleotide sequences were sequenced per donor, about a sixth of them non-productive.

Results and caveats for the whole study, not just this receptor: Most CMV-associated TCR beta chains appeared to be HLA-restricted in a later analysis, and the HLA associations seemed to be driven largely by CMV exposure. For the cohort, immune exposure information was limited to CMV serostatus. In a later analysis, HLA-associated TCR beta chains were found to be more clonally expanded and to have lower generation probabilities than equally common non-associated chains. Presence/absence analyses assumed roughly uniform sequencing depth across donors, an assumption that may not hold. In a later analysis, several top co-occurrence clusters were reported to appear linked to parvovirus B19, influenza, CMV and Epstein-Barr virus. When HLA alleles, especially DR and DQ, strongly co-occurred, attributing TCR associations to individual alleles was difficult. Specific HLA alleles were associated with 18,000 or so TCR beta sequences at a false discovery rate of 0.05 in a later analysis. In a later analysis, the rate of TCR association differed among HLA loci, with DRB1 alleles having the most associated TCRs and HLA-C alleles having the fewest. In an earlier analysis of approximately 590 of the donors, most TCR beta V segments were observed in productive rearrangements about 87% or about 30% of the time, broadly matching IMGT annotations. Some IMGT-functional V segments, including TRBV6-2 and TRBV6-3, could not be told apart with the 87-base-pair reads, so those segments were excluded. A few of the identified cytomegalovirus-associated TCR beta chains were confirmed in vitro to be specific for cytomegalovirus antigens. While some public TCRs were present in many individuals, most TCR sequences turned up only very rarely across donors. A later genetic analysis associated a missense DCLRE1C variant with V-gene and J-gene trimming of TCR beta chains, and an independent cohort replicated the association. In this cohort, only TCR beta chains were sequenced, and detectable features were limited by the absence of alpha or paired-chain data. In a later genetic analysis, fewer N-insertions in productive TCRs were reported among donors in an Asian-associated ancestry cluster than the approximately 670-donor mean. Correlated functional status among segregating V segments might be attributable to linkage disequilibrium, but an unknown experimental factor could not be ruled out. A further reported finding was that TCR beta sequences accurately predicted the HLA-A and HLA-B alleles for most subjects in the first cohort. The authors suggested that the approach could potentially be generalized to other disease states and immunological phenotypes. Because counts were too low, roughly 18 rarely observed V segments, including chromosome 9 orphons, were left out of the earlier analysis of approximately 500 of the donors. The classifier was reported to diagnose cytomegalovirus status with high specificity and sensitivity in both the original cohort and the validation cohort. In the study, some 180 TCR beta chains were listed as associated with cytomegalovirus. The sequencing pipeline was judged likely to have produced a cluster of highly shared sequence variants as a technical artifact. HLA typing was unavailable for some donors at each locus, so association tests used only the typed subset.

A note on this clone: Its target antigen remains unknown. Nothing much larger sits one base from this clone, and base qualities are not available.

The CDR3, from cysteine to phenylalanine, totals 16 residues. Just the 48-base CDR3 DNA is kept, in frame starting at base 1. Taken from the germline V gene, the CDR1 and CDR2 loops are MDHEN and SYDVKM. The V end gives up 5 bases and the J end 4 bases, leaving 12 bases in the junction not matched to a gene. Receptor amplification or capture employed the immunoSEQ multiplex PCR assay. The multiplex PCR relied on a mix of 60 forward primers for TCR Vbeta segments and 13 reverse primers for TCR Jbeta segments. The CDR3 region of rearranged TCR beta genes was amplified from genomic DNA with a multiplex PCR assay. The amplified TCR beta libraries were sequenced on the Illumina HiSeq System as 87-base-pair reads. As for how the authors treated the data: A later analysis counted tens of millions of unique TCR beta chains across the 700 or so repertoires, and 9 million to 14 million of these chains were shared by at least two donors. To remove PCR and sequencing errors, raw reads were error-corrected and collapsed into unique sequences using a nearest-neighbor algorithm that merged closely related sequences. V, D and J gene segments were assigned by aligning CDR3 sequences to IMGT reference sequences. Each retained sequence needed at least a six-nucleotide match to both a V gene segment and a J gene segment. A rearrangement counted as productive if the CDR3 had no stop codons and remained in frame with V and J, and every other rearrangement counted as non-productive. CDR3 was defined according to IMGT convention as the region running from the second conserved V-encoded cysteine to the conserved J-encoded phenylalanine. In an earlier analysis of around 600 of the donors, sequences lacking an unambiguous match to a single V gene segment were excluded. An earlier analysis of around 600 of the donors classified V segments as functional when productive rearrangements were above 56.7% and as segregating when the standard deviation between donors was above 5%. A statistical classification framework was built for diagnosing cytomegalovirus status from the catalog of TCR beta chain sequences. In a later analysis, TCR nucleotide sequences were compared against IMGT/GENE-DB human TR gene sequences so that V and J genes could be assigned. Using the TCRdist pipeline, a later analysis assigned CDR3 sequences along with most-parsimonious VDJ recombination scenarios. In a later analysis, every TCR beta chain was defined by the combination of its CDR3 amino acid sequence and its V-gene family, and reads without a unique V-gene family were dropped. A later analysis removed 600 or so highly shared, low-generation-probability nucleotide sequences to deal with suspected cross-contamination and a sequencing artifact. For each public chain, a later analysis derived a clonal expansion index from normalized ranks of inferred template counts within each repertoire. A later analysis computed generation probabilities with a VDJ recombination model fitted to out-of-frame rearrangements, and checked the results against IGoR. In a later analysis, TCR-TCR, TCR-HLA and TCR-CMV co-occurrence was scored with hypergeometric tests, and a repertoire-size bias correction was applied to TCR pairs. False discovery rates were estimated in a later analysis by permuting HLA or CMV assignments 20 times. In a later analysis, co-occurring TCRs were grouped using DBSCAN, and TCRdist sequence similarity was added for clustering within HLA-allele-positive subsets. Co-occurrence clustering excluded repertoires with fewer than 30,000 or more than 120,000 public chains, plus five with anomalous nucleotide sharing. TCRdb limited this immuneACCESS table to in-frame rearrangements with V and J called. A share of clones is missing; checked studies link under half to unresolved V genes, and the rest is unexplained. Clone size and the V and J calls come from that table; the DNA yielded D and trimming. The sample data list 150,000 or so clones, and 80% to 85% of these were observed just once. The ten largest clones take up 4.1% of the sample.

The cohort comprised some 680 healthy bone marrow donors. At the time of sampling, all cohort members were nominally healthy, though unrecorded immune exposures were likely present. The donor was CMV seropositive and belonged to the group of more than 250 seropositive cohort members. A peripheral blood sample was collected from each donor, and TCR beta sequencing was performed on peripheral blood mononuclear cells. The Qiagen DNeasy Blood Extraction Kit was used to extract genomic DNA from the blood cell samples. The specimen was PBMCs. The rearranged chain carries TRBV28 and TRBJ2-5; 8 middle bases align to TRBD1. The receptor comes from a man over 45 in good health and CMV-seropositive. The nucleotide sequence is TGTGCCAGCAGTCCACCCTTTCAGGGGGCGGGAGAGACCCAGTACTTC. Translated, this is CASSPPFQGAGETQYF. The full variable domain, with segments outside the CDR3 supplied by the reference TRBV28 and TRBJ2-5 proteins, appears as DVKVTQSSRYLVKRTGEKVFLECVQDMDHENMFWYRQDPGLGLRLIYFSYDVKMKEKGDIPEGYSVSREKKERFSLILESASTNQTSMYLCASSPPFQGAGETQYFGPGTRLLVL.